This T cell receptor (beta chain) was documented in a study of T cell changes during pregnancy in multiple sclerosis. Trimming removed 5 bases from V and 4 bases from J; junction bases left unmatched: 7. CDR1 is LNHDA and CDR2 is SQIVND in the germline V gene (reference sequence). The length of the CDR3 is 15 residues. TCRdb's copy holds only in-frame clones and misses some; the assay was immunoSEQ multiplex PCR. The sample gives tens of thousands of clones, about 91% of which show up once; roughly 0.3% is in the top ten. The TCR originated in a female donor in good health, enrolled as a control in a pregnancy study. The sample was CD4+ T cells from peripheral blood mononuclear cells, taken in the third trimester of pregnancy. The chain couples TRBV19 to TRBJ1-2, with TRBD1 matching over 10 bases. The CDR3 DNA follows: TGTGCCAGTAGTCTCGACAGGGGGCACGGCTATGGCTACACCTTC. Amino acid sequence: CASSLDRGHGYGYTF.